Each of the 23 T cell receptor beta chains below was sequenced from the same sample in a study of blood T cell repertoires in COVID-19. The method was immunoSEQ multiplex PCR; TCRdb's version includes in-frame clones alone and lacks a portion of them. The profile shows about 73,000 clones, roughly 88% of them singletons. The material sequenced was peripheral blood. The receptors shown here come from an elderly man with active or convalescent COVID-19.

The gene calls are TRBV18 and TRBJ1-2; TRBD1 agrees at 7 bases. Germline loops: CDR1 KGHSH, CDR2 LQKENI. V lost 4 bases and J lost 3; bases outside the gene matches: 2. The CDR3 sequence is 13 residues long. The CDR3 here is CASSLGQDYGYTF. The CDR3 coding sequence is TGTGCCAGCTCACTCGGACAGGACTATGGCTACACCTTC.

The rearrangement joins TRBV2 to TRBJ1-2, with 8 positions matching TRBD1. The germline V gene has CDR1 SNHLY and CDR2 FYNNEI. This CDR3 has 13 amino acids. The V gene end was trimmed by 5 bases and the J gene end by 3 bases; junction bases not matched to a gene: 2. Here the CDR3 DNA reads TGTGCCAGCAGTCCAGGGGGCGACTATGGCTACACCTTC. This encodes CASSPGGDYGYTF.

This chain links TRBV2 with TRBJ1-6, with D hard to call. The V gene's germline CDR1 is SNHLY and CDR2 FYNNEI. The CDR3 has 13 residues. Trimming cost V 3 bases and J 9 bases, with 9 bases left between them. The CDR3 sequence: CASSDREGSPLHF. The CDR3 region has the DNA TGTGCCAGCAGTGACAGAGAGGGTTCACCCCTCCACTTT.

CDR3: CASRGQGRAEKLFF. The CDR3 DNA is TGTGCCAGCAGGGGACAGGGGCGGGCTGAAAAACTGTTTTTT. The V call is TRBV2, the J call TRBJ1-4, with 10 bases lining up with TRBD1. CDR1 SNHLY and CDR2 FYNNEI come from the germline V gene. V gave up 6 bases and J gave up 7 bases; unmatched junction bases: 5. The CDR3 is 14 amino acids.

The rearrangement joins TRBV24-1 to TRBJ2-3; a weak D match, TRBD2 (6 bases). V was trimmed by 5 bases and J by 7 bases, leaving 18 bases between them. Germline CDR1 KGHDR, CDR2 SFDVKD. The CDR3 has 15 amino acids. The CDR3 loop is CATSGGVEDSNTQYF. CDR3 coding DNA: TGTGCCACCAGTGGGGGGGTGGAGGACTCAAATACGCAGTATTTT.

The V gene is TRBV7-6, the J gene TRBJ1-1; D is perhaps TRBD1 (5 bases). CDR1 is SGHVS and CDR2 is FNYEAQ in the germline V gene. CDR3 size: 13 residues. Trimming cost V 1 base and J 6 bases, with 9 bases left between them. The CDR3 nucleotides read TGTGCCAGCAGCTTAGACGGAGGGGCTGAAGCTTTCTTT. Protein sequence: CASSLDGGAEAFF.

In this sample, this clone turned up once. This sequence joins TRBV13 and TRBJ2-6, with TRBD2 as a possible D gene (7 bases). The V gene's germline CDR1 is PRHDT and CDR2 FYEKMQ (reference sequence). This CDR3 has 15 amino acids. Trimming left V 3 bases short and J 2 bases short, with 8 bases between. As DNA, the CDR3 is TGTGCCAGCAGCTTGGGGGGGCCTGGGGCCAACGTCCTGACTTTC. This codes for CASSLGGPGANVLTF.

This chain links TRBV7-9 with TRBJ2-7; TRBD1 agrees at 10 bases. The CDR3 consists of 15 residues. The V gene end was trimmed by 5 bases and the J gene end by 3 bases; junction bases not matched to a gene: 7. CDR1 is SEHNR and CDR2 is FQNEAQ in the germline V gene (reference sequence). This CDR3 is CASSHGTGAFYEQYF. The CDR3, as DNA: TGTGCCAGCAGCCACGGGACAGGGGCTTTCTACGAGCAGTACTTC.

This clone was detected only a few times. The V call is TRBV4-2, the J call TRBJ2-7, with 10 bases that match TRBD2. The germline CDR1 and CDR2 sequences are LGHNA and YNFKEQ. Trimming removed 4 bases from V and 2 bases from J; junction bases left unmatched: 5. The CDR3 loop spans 15 amino acids. For the CDR3, the DNA is TGTGCCAGCAGCCGCGGACTAGCGGATCCCTACGAGCAGTACTTC. Residues: CASSRGLADPYEQYF.

The chain joins TRBV6-5 to TRBJ1-1, with a tentative D call TRBD1 (6 bases). The CDR3 is 14 amino acids. Germline V gene sequence: CDR1 MNHEY, CDR2 SVGAGI. V was cut by 1 base and J by 8 bases, with 14 bases left in between. The CDR3 sequence is CASSYFSGGREAFF. The CDR3, as DNA: TGTGCCAGCAGTTACTTCTCCGGGGGGCGGGAAGCTTTCTTT.

The gene calls are TRBV29-1 and TRBJ1-3; the match to TRBD1 covers 10 bases. From germline, CDR1 is SQVTM and CDR2 ANQGSEA. V shed 5 bases, J shed 0 bases, and the junction held 4 bases outside the gene matches. This CDR3 is 15 amino acids long. In nucleotides, the CDR3 is TGCAGCGTTAGACAGGGGGCCGGCTCTGGAAACACCATATATTTT. Residues: CSVRQGAGSGNTIYF.

The V call is TRBV11-2, the J call TRBJ2-2, with 10 nucleotides matching TRBD1. Germline loops: CDR1 SGHAT, CDR2 FQNNGV. The ends lost 4 bases at V and 6 bases at J; junction bases unmatched: 8. The CDR3 has 16 residues. The CDR3 DNA follows: TGTGCCAGCAGCTCGTACTCGACAGGGGGCTCCGGGGAGCTGTTTTTT. Translated: CASSSYSTGGSGELFF.

V and J are TRBV5-1 and TRBJ2-3, with 12 bases that match TRBD2. Germline loops: CDR1 SGHRS, CDR2 YFSETQ. This CDR3 is 16 amino acids long. The J segment lost 5 bases and the V segment lost 4 bases, leaving 8 bases of the junction unmatched. This chain's CDR3 is CASSPPSGGAGDTQYF. The CDR3 nucleotides are TGCGCCAGCAGCCCCCCTAGCGGGGGGGCCGGAGATACGCAGTATTTT.

The chain couples TRBV5-1 to TRBJ1-2, with 10 bases identical to TRBD1. This CDR3 is built from 17 residues. V lost 3 bases and J lost 0; bases outside the gene matches: 8. Per germline, CDR1 SGHRS and CDR2 YFSETQ. For the CDR3, the DNA is TGCGCCAGCAGCTCGACAGGGGGCTATCGTTCTAACTATGGCTACACCTTC. This sequence encodes CASSSTGGYRSNYGYTF.

The rearrangement joins TRBV5-4 to TRBJ2-5; 7 nucleotides align to TRBD1. The germline V gene encodes CDR1 SGHNT and CDR2 YYREEE (reference sequence). After removal of 5 bases from V and 9 bases from J, the junction contained 13 bases not matched to a gene. The CDR3 sequence is 14 residues long. This chain's CDR3 is CASRPMDRNGAQYF. The CDR3 nucleotides read TGTGCCAGCAGACCCATGGACAGGAACGGGGCCCAGTACTTC.

The genes are TRBV27 and TRBJ2-2; 10 bases are a match to TRBD2. Germline CDR1 MNHEY, CDR2 SMNVEV (reference sequence). CDR3 size: 18 residues. V shed 6 bases and J 5 bases; nucleotides not matched to a gene: 15. The CDR3 nucleotides read TGTGCCAGCAGGCTGGGGGTAGGGCTAGCGGGAGATACCGGGGAGCTGTTTTTT. The encoded protein is CASRLGVGLAGDTGELFF.

The chain employs TRBV7-9 and TRBJ1-2; D gene unclear. Trimming cost V 0 bases and J 8 bases, with 7 bases left between them. This CDR3 comprises 12 residues. From germline, CDR1 is SEHNR and CDR2 FQNEAQ (reference sequence). The CDR3 DNA follows: TGTGCCAGCAGCTTAGCTCCCGGGGGCTACACCTTC. Protein sequence: CASSLAPGGYTF. The full variable domain, in which reference TRBV7-9 and TRBJ1-2 provide the parts outside the CDR3, is DTGVSQNPRHKITKRGQNVTFRCDPISEHNRLYWYRQTLGQGPEFLTYFQNEAQLEKSRLLSDRFSAERPKGSFSTLEIQRTEQGDSAMYLCASSLAPGGYTFGSGTRLTVV.

This clone has a handful of counts. The gene calls are TRBV6-1 and TRBJ1-6; D gene unclear. The germline gives CDR1 MNHNS, CDR2 SASEGT. V was shortened by 2 bases and J by 15 bases, with 14 bases between the two germline ends. The CDR3 contains 13 residues. The CDR3 protein is CASSESVTLLLHF. The CDR3 DNA is TGTGCCAGCAGTGAATCTGTCACTCTCCTCCTCCACTTT.

A few counts support this clone. V gene TRBV7-9 combines with J gene TRBJ2-3, with D perhaps TRBD2 (5 bases). The V end lost 5 bases, the J end lost 4 bases, and 13 bases lay between the germline ends. The CDR3 runs to 14 residues. From germline, CDR1 is SEHNR and CDR2 FQNEAQ (reference sequence). DNA for the CDR3: TGTGCCAGCAGCGGGAGCTGGGCCGCAGATACGCAGTATTTT. Its translation is CASSGSWAADTQYF. Full variable domain (missing parts from reference TRBV7-9 and TRBJ2-3): DTGVSQNPRHKITKRGQNVTFRCDPISEHNRLYWYRQTLGQGPEFLTYFQNEAQLEKSRLLSDRFSAERPKGSFSTLEIQRTEQGDSAMYLCASSGSWAADTQYFGPGTRLTVL.

V gene TRBV6-5 combines with J gene TRBJ2-5; 9 bases map to TRBD1. Losses at the gene ends were 5 bases for V and 4 bases for J; bases not matched to a gene: 8. This CDR3 is 15 amino acids long. Germline CDR1 MNHEY, CDR2 SVGAGI. The CDR3 sequence is CASSTGQGSGETQYF. The CDR3 bases are TGTGCCAGCAGTACAGGACAGGGGAGCGGAGAGACCCAGTACTTC.

J is TRBJ2-7 and V is TRBV4-2; D may be TRBD1 (6 bases). This CDR3 has 13 residues. Deletions cut 5 bases from V and 5 bases from J, with 13 bases between. The germline gives CDR1 LGHNA, CDR2 YNFKEQ. This CDR3 reads CASSSTGLDEQYF. The CDR3 coding sequence is TGTGCCAGCAGCTCGACAGGTTTGGACGAGCAGTACTTC.

The chain uses TRBV28 and TRBJ1-2; weak D call: TRBD1 (5 bases). Germline CDR1 and CDR2: MDHEN and SYDVKM. The CDR3 loop spans 13 amino acids. V was pared by 7 bases and J by 0 bases, with 9 bases between. This CDR3 is CASTGQTNYGYTF. In DNA form, the CDR3 reads TGTGCCAGCACTGGACAAACTAACTATGGCTACACCTTC.

The chain joins TRBV5-3 to TRBJ2-7; D uncertain. TRBV5-3 is filed as an ORF, its function uncertain. Deletions cut 9 bases from V and 3 bases from J, with 19 bases between. The CDR3 has 14 residues. The CDR3 reads CANPLDFVFYEQYF. DNA of the CDR3: TGTGCCAACCCCCTTGACTTCGTATTCTACGAGCAGTACTTC.